These 12 T cell receptor beta chains were sequenced from one sample in a study of cytomegalovirus exposure and HLA in healthy donors. TCRdb keeps only in-frame clones here, not all; method: immunoSEQ multiplex PCR. The data contain some 76,000 clones, about 94% of them singletons. Input material: PBMCs. These TCRs come from a woman aged 18-30 years in good health and CMV-seronegative.

The V and J genes are TRBV30 and TRBJ1-5; 7 bases align to TRBD1. Germline CDR1 reads GTSNPN; CDR2 reads SVGIG (reference sequence). After removal of 3 bases from V and 0 bases from J, the junction contained 5 bases not matched to a gene. This CDR3 has 15 amino acids. The chain's CDR3 is CAWSDRDYSNQPQHF. The CDR3 DNA is TGTGCCTGGAGCGACAGGGATTATAGCAATCAGCCCCAGCATTTT.

The chain couples TRBV4-3 to TRBJ1-1; 7 nucleotides line up with TRBD1. V shed 4 bases and J 2 bases; nucleotides not matched to a gene: 10. Germline CDR1 and CDR2: LGHNA and YSLEER. The CDR3 covers 16 residues. The CDR3 sequence: CASSPRLTGLNTEAFF. DNA of the CDR3: TGCGCCAGCAGCCCGAGATTGACAGGGCTAAACACTGAAGCTTTCTTT.

This chain links TRBV11-3 with TRBJ2-1; TRBD2 agrees at 11 bases. The CDR3 consists of 16 residues. The germline CDR1 and CDR2 sequences are SGHNT and YENEEA. V was pared by 0 bases and J by 8 bases, with 6 bases of the junction left unmatched. The CDR3 coding sequence is TGTGCCAGCAGCTTAGATCTTAGCGGGGGGGCAGATGAGCAGTTCTTC. This gives the protein CASSLDLSGGADEQFF.

This chain connects TRBV6-6 to TRBJ2-7; 11 bases are shared with TRBD2. CDR1 MNHNY and CDR2 SVGAGI come from the germline V gene (reference sequence). V lost 5 bases and J lost 0; bases outside the gene matches: 3. This CDR3 contains 15 residues. CDR3 region: CASSPTSGSSYEQYF. In nucleotides, the CDR3 is TGTGCCAGCAGTCCCACTAGCGGGAGCTCCTACGAGCAGTACTTC.

The chain combines TRBV5-8 with TRBJ2-1, with 12 nucleotides matching TRBD2. The CDR3 contains 19 residues. V shed 0 bases and J 2 bases; nucleotides not matched to a gene: 9. Per the germline V gene, CDR1 is SGHTS and CDR2 is YDEGEE. The CDR3 reads CASSLVGGRLAGAYNEQFF. CDR3 nucleotide sequence: TGTGCCAGCAGCTTGGTAGGGGGCAGACTAGCGGGAGCCTACAATGAGCAGTTCTTC.

V is TRBV19 and J is TRBJ2-7, with TRBD2 matching 9 bases. The V gene's germline CDR1 is LNHDA and CDR2 SQIVND (reference sequence). CDR3 length: 16 residues. With V trimmed by 5 bases and J by 2 bases, 10 bases remained unmatched. The CDR3 bases are TGTGCCAGTAGTGGGGGACGCGGGAGGGCCCCCTACGAGCAGTACTTC. The encoded protein is CASSGGRGRAPYEQYF.

The gene calls are TRBV6-6 and TRBJ2-1; 7 bases are a match to TRBD2. Trimming removed 0 bases from V and 4 bases from J; junction bases left unmatched: 6. CDR3 size: 16 residues. CDR1 and CDR2 from the germline V gene are MNHNY and SVGAGI (reference sequence). The CDR3 DNA reads TGTGCCAGCAGTTACTCGGATAGCGGGCTATACAATGAGCAGTTCTTC. It codes for CASSYSDSGLYNEQFF.

A note on this clone: At one boundary the junction diverges from the germline segment, which might be a read error. The rearrangement joins TRBV4-1 to TRBJ2-5; 10 bases are a match to TRBD1. CDR1 and CDR2 from the germline V gene are MGHRA and YSYEKL. There are 19 residues in the CDR3. The CDR3 reads CASSQDSVLGQGPQKTQYF. The CDR3 nucleotides read TGCGCCAGCAGCCAAGATTCGGTTTTGGGACAGGGGCCCCAAAAGACCCAGTACTTC.

The chain has TRBV19 and TRBJ1-3, with D uncertain. In germline, CDR1 is LNHDA, CDR2 SQIVND (reference sequence). The CDR3 runs to 15 residues. Trimming pared 3 bases from V and 0 bases from J, leaving 9 bases between. The DNA of the CDR3 is TGTGCCAGTAGTATTGAAGCTTACTCTGGAAACACCATATATTTT. This codes for CASSIEAYSGNTIYF. Drawing the rest from reference TRBV19 and TRBJ1-3, the complete variable domain is DGGITQSPKYLFRKEGQNVTLSCEQNLNHDAMYWYRQDPGQGLRLIYYSQIVNDFQKGDIAEGYSVSREKKESFPLTVTSAQKNPTAFYLCASSIEAYSGNTIYFGEGSWLTVV.

The V call is TRBV4-2, the J call TRBJ1-1, with 8 nucleotides matching TRBD1. This CDR3 contains 15 residues. Losses at the gene ends were 2 bases for V and 4 bases for J; bases not matched to a gene: 6. Germline V gene data show CDR1 as LGHNA and CDR2 as YNFKEQ. The CDR3: CASSQLGQGGTEAFF. CDR3 DNA sequence: TGTGCCAGCAGCCAACTCGGACAGGGAGGCACTGAAGCTTTCTTT.

This clone was seen only once. The rearrangement uses TRBV28 and TRBJ1-2; D not certain. Germline V CDR1 and CDR2: MDHEN, SYDVKM. The CDR3 covers 14 residues. V shed 5 bases and J shed 8 bases, with 18 bases lying between them. The DNA of the CDR3 is TGTGCCAGCAGTCCGCCGGGAGGGTTCGGAGGCTACACCTTC. Protein sequence: CASSPPGGFGGYTF.

The count of this clone is one. The rearrangement joins TRBV27 to TRBJ1-1; D not resolved. Trimming left V 6 bases short and J 1 base short, with 12 bases between. The length of the CDR3 is 14 residues. Germline V gene lookup returns CDR1 MNHEY and CDR2 SMNVEV (reference sequence). For the CDR3, the DNA is TGTGCCAGCAGCCCTATCGGCGGGAACACTGAAGCTTTCTTT. Its protein is CASSPIGGNTEAFF.